This TCR beta chain emerged from a study of CD8 T cells in ankylosing spondylitis. Study observations and caveats: Previous work reported some of these motif variants in the synovial fluid and blood of reactive arthritis. It appeared that ankylosing spondylitis blood was characterized by a TCR beta motif of several highly homologous variants. Disease-associated clonotypes exhibited CD8+ identity and were relatively infrequent in peripheral blood.

CDR3 length: 15 amino acids. V lost 3 bases to trimming and J lost 6 bases; unmatched junction nucleotides: 7. By quantitative 5'-RACE with molecular barcodes, the TCR beta libraries were made. Each CDR3 protein gets one entry after TCRdb re-called the 5' RACE reads with MiXCR. The repertoire holds about 130,000 distinct CDR3 sequences, with roughly a tenth as singletons. This clonotype was detected ten times or more. What it binds is unknown. J is TRBJ2-1 and V is TRBV12-3 or TRBV12-4; 8 bases line up with TRBD1. Input material: blood, either unsorted or a sorted T cell fraction (not recorded which). The clonotype comes from a male donor with ankylosing spondylitis or in good health (not recorded which). The CDR3 reads CASSFGDRSANEQFF. CDR3 nucleotides: TGTGCCAGCAGTTTTGGGGACAGGTCGGCCAATGAGCAGTTCTTC.